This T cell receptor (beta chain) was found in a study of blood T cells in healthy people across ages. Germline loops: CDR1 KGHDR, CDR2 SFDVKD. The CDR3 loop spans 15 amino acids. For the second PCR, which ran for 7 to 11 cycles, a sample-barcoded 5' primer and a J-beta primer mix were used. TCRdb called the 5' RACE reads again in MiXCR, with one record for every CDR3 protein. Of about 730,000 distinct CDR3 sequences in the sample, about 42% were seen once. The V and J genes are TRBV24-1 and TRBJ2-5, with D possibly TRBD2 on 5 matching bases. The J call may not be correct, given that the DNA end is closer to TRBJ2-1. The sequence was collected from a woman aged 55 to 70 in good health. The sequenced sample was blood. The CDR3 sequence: CATSDSRGSQETQFF. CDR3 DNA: TGTGCCACCAGTGATTCGCGCGGGTCCCAAGAGACCCAGTTCTTC.